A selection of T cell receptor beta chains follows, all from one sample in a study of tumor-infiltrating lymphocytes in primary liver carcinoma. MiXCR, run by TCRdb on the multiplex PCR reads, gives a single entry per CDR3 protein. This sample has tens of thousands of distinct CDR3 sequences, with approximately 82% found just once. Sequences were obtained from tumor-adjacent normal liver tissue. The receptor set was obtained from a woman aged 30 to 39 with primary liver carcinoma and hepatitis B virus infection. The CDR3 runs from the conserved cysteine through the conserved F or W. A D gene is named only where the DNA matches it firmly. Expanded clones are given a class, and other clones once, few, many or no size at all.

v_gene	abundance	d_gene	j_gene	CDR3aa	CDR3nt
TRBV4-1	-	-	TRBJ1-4	CVSSPSPTGANEKLFF	TGCGTCAGCAGCCCCTCCCCGACAGGAGCAAATGAAAAACTGTTTTTT
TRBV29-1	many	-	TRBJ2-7	CSVAGTAYEQYF	TGCAGCGTTGCCGGGACCGCCTACGAGCAGTACTTC
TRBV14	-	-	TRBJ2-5	CASNQDWSAETQYF	TGTGCCAGCAACCAAGATTGGAGTGCTGAGACCCAGTACTTC
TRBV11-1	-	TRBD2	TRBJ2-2	CASSRLMAGVSGELFF	TGTGCCAGCAGTAGGCTTATGGCGGGAGTGTCTGGGGAGCTGTTTTTT
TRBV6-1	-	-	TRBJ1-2	CASSNWGVYDYTF	TGTGCTAGCAGTAACTGGGGCGTCTATGACTACACCTTC
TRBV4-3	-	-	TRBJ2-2	CACRLGSGELFF	TGTGCCTGCAGACTTGGCTCCGGGGAGCTGTTTTTT
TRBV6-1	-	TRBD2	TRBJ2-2	CASSDALTGGANTGELFF	TGTGCCAGCAGTGATGCATTGACGGGAGGGGCGAACACCGGGGAGCTGTTTTTT
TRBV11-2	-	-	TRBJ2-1	CASSLEGSTYNEQFF	TGTGCCAGCAGCTTAGAGGGAAGTACCTACAATGAGCAGTTCTTC
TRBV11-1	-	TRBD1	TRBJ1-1	CASSHRDRVLGFSEAFF	TGTGCCAGCAGCCACCGGGACAGGGTCTTAGGTTTTTCTGAAGCTTTCTTT
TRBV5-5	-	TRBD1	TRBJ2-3	CASSHGTGGTDTQYF	TGTGCCAGCAGCCACGGGACAGGGGGCACAGATACACAGTATTTT
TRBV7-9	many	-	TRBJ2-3	CASSFAATSTDTQYF	TGTGCCAGCAGCTTTGCGGCAACTAGCACAGATACGCAGTATTTT
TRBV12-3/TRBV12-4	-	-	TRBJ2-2	CASRLGVAAGELFF	TGCGCCAGCCGTTTGGGGGTAGCCGCCGGGGAGCTGTTTTTT
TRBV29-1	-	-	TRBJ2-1	CSSVGSLNEQFF	TGCAGCTCGGTGGGATCATTAAATGAGCAGTTCTTC
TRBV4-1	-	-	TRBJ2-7	CTSSQALSGGPLLYEQYF	TGCACCAGCAGTCAAGCCCTCTCCGGCGGTCCTCTTCTCTACGAGCAGTACTTC
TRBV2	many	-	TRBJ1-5	CASRQGELGNQPQHF	TGTGCCAGCAGACAGGGTGAGTTGGGCAATCAGCCCCAGCATTTT
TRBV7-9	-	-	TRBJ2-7	CVSSSGCLSYEQYF	TGTGTCAGCAGCTCGGGATGCCTCTCCTACGAGCAATACTTC
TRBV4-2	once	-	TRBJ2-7	CASSEALGDSYEQYF	TGTGCCAGCAGCGAAGCATTGGGGGACTCCTACGAGCAGTACTTT
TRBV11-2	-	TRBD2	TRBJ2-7	CVSRLAGTSGLLVYF	TGTGTCAGCAGGTTAGCAGGGACTAGTGGCCTCTTGGTGTACTTC
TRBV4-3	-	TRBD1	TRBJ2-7	CASSLLLGTEYGQYF	TGCGCCAGCAGCCTCCTCCTTGGGACAGAGTACGGGCAGTACTTC
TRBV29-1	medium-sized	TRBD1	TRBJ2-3	CSVGQGATDTQYF	TGCAGCGTGGGACAGGGAGCCACAGATACGCAGTATTTT
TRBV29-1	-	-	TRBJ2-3	CSVKQDDTNTQYF	TGCAGCGTCAAGCAGGACGACACAAATACGCAGTATTTT
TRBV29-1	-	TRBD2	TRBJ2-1	CSTAGLAGYNEQFF	TGTAGTACCGCCGGGCTAGCGGGCTACAATGAGCAGTTCTTC
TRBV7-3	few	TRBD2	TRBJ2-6	CASSQAGPPSGANVLTF	TGTGCCAGCAGCCAAGCGGGACCTCCGTCTGGGGCCAACGTCCTGACTTTC
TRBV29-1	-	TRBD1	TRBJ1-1	CGVPGTGFTEAFF	TGCGGCGTACCGGGGACAGGGTTCACTGAAGCTTTCTTT
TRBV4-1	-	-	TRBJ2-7	CASSQYRSGSYEQYF	TGCGCCAGCAGCCAATATAGGTCGGGGTCCTACGAACAGTACTTC
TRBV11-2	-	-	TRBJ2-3	CATHPWEYPTDTQYF	TGTGCCACACATCCATGGGAGTATCCCACAGATACGCAGTATTTT
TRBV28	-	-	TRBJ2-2	CARSLVGLNTGELFF	TGTGCCAGGAGTTTAGTCGGGTTGAACACCGGGGAGCTGTTTTTT
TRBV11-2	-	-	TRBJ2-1	CASSLLERVNNEQFF	TGTGCCAGCAGCTTGTTGGAGCGAGTTAACAATGAGCAGTTCTTC
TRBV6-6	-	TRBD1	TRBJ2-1	CASSFGSPGGTSNEQLF	TGTGCCAGCAGTTTCGGGTCCCCAGGGGGAACTTCGAATGAGCAGTTATTC